This TCR beta chain was documented in a study of shared T cell receptors in the human thymus. Here immunoSEQ multiplex PCR was the method, and the copy in TCRdb shows in-frame clones only, minus some. The sample gives under 850,000 clones, roughly 90% of which show up once; around 0.0099% is in the top ten. Germline V gene data show CDR1 as MNHEY and CDR2 as SVGAGI. The CDR3 is made up of 16 amino acids. V dropped 0 bases and J dropped 4; count of bases not matched to a gene: 6. These records were also assigned to another study, of human thymus T cells. From that study: Having surgery to correct congenital heart defects, healthy Finnish infants acted as the donors. In corrective heart surgery, resections were taken, and these provided the thymus tissue. Thymic and blood repertoires appeared to carry a bias in their V and J gene usage. Unrelated individuals had highly overlapping thymic repertoires, as reported in related research.

The chain joins TRBV6-5 to TRBJ2-7; 10 bases are shared with TRBD1. This sequence was found in a boy younger than two with a congenital heart defect. Material: thymocytes. The CDR3 reads CASSYSRDRGFYEQYF. Here the CDR3 DNA reads TGTGCCAGCAGTTACTCGAGGGACAGGGGCTTTTACGAGCAGTACTTC.